These T cell receptor beta chains were read from a single sample in a study of CD8+ T cells in alopecia areata. Sequencing used immunoSEQ multiplex PCR; TCRdb keeps in-frame clones, though not all of them. The repertoire holds a few hundred thousand clones, around two fifths seen once, with 0.4% to 0.55% in the top ten. Here the sequenced sample was CD4+ T cells sorted from blood, taken between weeks 30 and 35, from a patient treated with tofacitinib. The receptors come from a human donor with alopecia areata. The CDR3 runs from the conserved cysteine through the conserved F or W. The order of the fields is J gene, clone size, V gene, D gene, CDR3 DNA, CDR3 protein. A D gene is named only where the DNA matches it firmly. Size is omitted from some rows. Given values are once, few, many or a class for expanded clones.

j_gene: TRBJ1-1
abundance: few
v_gene: TRBV15
d_gene: .
CDR3nt: TGTGCCACCAGTATTCCCGGTGGTGAAGCTTTCTTT
CDR3aa: CATSIPGGEAFF

j_gene: TRBJ1-5
abundance: few
v_gene: TRBV23-1
d_gene: .
CDR3nt: TGCGCCAGCCCCATATTTTCGAAGACAGGCGGGAGCAATCAGCCCCAGCATTTT
CDR3aa: CASPIFSKTGGSNQPQHF

j_gene: TRBJ1-1
abundance: .
v_gene: TRBV29-1
d_gene: TRBD1
CDR3nt: TGCAGCGTCGCTATCCGAGGGAACAGGGGGCGGAACACTGAAGCTTTCTTT
CDR3aa: CSVAIRGNRGRNTEAFF

j_gene: TRBJ1-2
abundance: .
v_gene: TRBV5-1
d_gene: .
CDR3nt: TGCGCCAGCCGCCAGCTCCAGGGGAACTATGGCTACACCTTC
CDR3aa: CASRQLQGNYGYTF

j_gene: TRBJ2-1
abundance: .
v_gene: TRBV7-9
d_gene: .
CDR3nt: TGTGCCAGCAGCGCGGCGTCTCCATCATCAAATGAGCAGTTCTTC
CDR3aa: CASSAASPSSNEQFF

j_gene: TRBJ2-7
abundance: few
v_gene: TRBV5-6
d_gene: .
CDR3nt: TGTGCCAGCAGCGGTATCAACGTTGCCCCTGGGAAGGAGCAGTACTTC
CDR3aa: CASSGINVAPGKEQYF

j_gene: TRBJ1-2
abundance: .
v_gene: TRBV6-5
d_gene: TRBD1
CDR3nt: TGTGCCAGCATCAAGGGCACAGGGGGAGGCTACACCTTC
CDR3aa: CASIKGTGGGYTF

j_gene: TRBJ2-1
abundance: .
v_gene: TRBV2
d_gene: .
CDR3nt: TGTGCCAGCAGTGTGGAGGGTTACGAGCAGTTCTTC
CDR3aa: CASSVEGYEQFF

j_gene: TRBJ2-1
abundance: .
v_gene: TRBV7-2
d_gene: TRBD2
CDR3nt: TGTGCCAGCAGCCCAATTGCGGGGAGGGCCTACAATGAGCAGTTCTTC
CDR3aa: CASSPIAGRAYNEQFF

j_gene: TRBJ2-5
abundance: .
v_gene: TRBV30
d_gene: .
CDR3nt: TGTGCCTGGAGTATTTCAGTGTGGCGGCAAGAGACCCAGTACTTC
CDR3aa: CAWSISVWRQETQYF

j_gene: TRBJ2-7
abundance: many
v_gene: TRBV5-1
d_gene: TRBD2
CDR3nt: TGCGCCAGCAGGAGCCAAGCGGGAGGGCCGTCATACGAGCAGTACTTC
CDR3aa: CASRSQAGGPSYEQYF

j_gene: TRBJ1-2
abundance: .
v_gene: TRBV6-5
d_gene: .
CDR3nt: TGTGCCAGCAAAGGGCAGAGTGGCTACACCTTC
CDR3aa: CASKGQSGYTF

j_gene: TRBJ2-2
abundance: .
v_gene: TRBV4-1
d_gene: .
CDR3nt: TGCGCCAGCAGCCTTACTCCAGGACGCACCGGGGAGCTGTTTTTT
CDR3aa: CASSLTPGRTGELFF

j_gene: TRBJ2-2
abundance: few
v_gene: TRBV7-8
d_gene: .
CDR3nt: TGTGCCAGCAGTATGGGACCGAACACCGGGGAGCTGTTTTTT
CDR3aa: CASSMGPNTGELFF

j_gene: TRBJ1-5
abundance: .
v_gene: TRBV30
d_gene: .
CDR3nt: TGTGCCTGGGGTCGACAGAATCAGCCCCAGCATTTT
CDR3aa: CAWGRQNQPQHF

j_gene: TRBJ2-7
abundance: .
v_gene: TRBV7-8
d_gene: TRBD2
CDR3nt: TGTGCCAGCAGCTTGGCCGCTCTAGCGGGGGGCCTCCACGAGCAGTACTTC
CDR3aa: CASSLAALAGGLHEQYF

j_gene: TRBJ1-2
abundance: .
v_gene: TRBV5-1
d_gene: TRBD1
CDR3nt: TGCGCCAGCAGCTTGGGGTCGGGACAGCCTAACTATGGCTACACCTTC
CDR3aa: CASSLGSGQPNYGYTF

j_gene: TRBJ1-5
abundance: few
v_gene: TRBV19
d_gene: .
CDR3nt: TGTGCCAGTAGTATTGGGAATAGCAATCAGCCCCAGCATTTT
CDR3aa: CASSIGNSNQPQHF

j_gene: TRBJ1-2
abundance: few
v_gene: TRBV5-1
d_gene: TRBD1
CDR3nt: TGCGCCAGCGGAGACAGGGGGCGATCCTATGGCTACACCTTC
CDR3aa: CASGDRGRSYGYTF

j_gene: TRBJ2-2
abundance: few
v_gene: TRBV5-1
d_gene: .
CDR3nt: TGCGCCAGCCAACTCAGGACCGGGGAGCTGTTTTTT
CDR3aa: CASQLRTGELFF

j_gene: TRBJ1-2
abundance: many
v_gene: TRBV7-2
d_gene: .
CDR3nt: TGTGCCAGCAGCTTAGCGGTGACACCCTATGGCTACACCTTC
CDR3aa: CASSLAVTPYGYTF

j_gene: TRBJ2-7
abundance: .
v_gene: TRBV29-1
d_gene: TRBD1
CDR3nt: TGCAGCGTTGCGGTTACAGGGGACTACGAGCAGTACTTC
CDR3aa: CSVAVTGDYEQYF

j_gene: TRBJ2-6
abundance: few
v_gene: TRBV5-1
d_gene: TRBD1
CDR3nt: TGCGCCAGCAGCTTGTGGACAGGGGGCTCTGGGGCCAACGTCCTGACTTTC
CDR3aa: CASSLWTGGSGANVLTF

j_gene: TRBJ2-1
abundance: .
v_gene: TRBV5-1
d_gene: TRBD2
CDR3nt: TGCGCCAGCAGCCCGCGGGGGACCTACAATGAGCAGTTCTTC
CDR3aa: CASSPRGTYNEQFF

j_gene: TRBJ2-1
abundance: few
v_gene: TRBV9
d_gene: .
CDR3nt: TGTGCCAGCAGCGCAGAAGTGTCAGAGAGTGAGCAGTTCTTC
CDR3aa: CASSAEVSESEQFF

j_gene: TRBJ1-2
abundance: few
v_gene: TRBV7-3
d_gene: TRBD1
CDR3nt: TGTGCCAGCAGCTTGCTCGGGACAGGGGATGGCTACACCTTC
CDR3aa: CASSLLGTGDGYTF